Below are 27 T cell receptor beta chains sequenced from a single sample in a study of T cells in Graves' hyperthyroidism and ophthalmopathy. TCR beta CDR3 sequences were amplified from RNA transcripts. The study used the HTBI primer set for a first-round RT-PCR of the TCR CDR3. TCRdb processed the multiplex PCR reads anew with MiXCR; each CDR3 protein has one entry. Altogether around 290,000 distinct CDR3 sequences are present, about 15% being singletons, with the ten largest covering approximately 57%. The sample consisted of blood. Receptors originate from a woman aged 55-69 years with Graves' ophthalmopathy.

The chain carries TRBV2 and TRBJ1-1, with D hard to call. This CDR3 is built from 15 residues. Germline values: CDR1 SNHLY, CDR2 FYNNEI. The V end was cut by 4 bases, the J end by 1 base, with 13 bases between. CDR3 amino acids: CASSVGQVKNTEAFF. The DNA for the CDR3 is TGTGCCAGCAGTGTCGGGCAGGTCAAGAACACTGAAGCTTTCTTT.

This clonotype was recorded at least ten times. For the CDR3, the DNA is TGCGCCAGCACCCCCTTTGATAGCGGGAGGGAGCAGTTCTTC. The encoded protein is CASTPFDSGREQFF. The chain is built from TRBV5-1 and TRBJ2-1, with 10 bases matching TRBD2. Germline values: CDR1 SGHRS, CDR2 YFSETQ. With V trimmed by 6 bases and J by 10 bases, 10 bases remained unmatched. The CDR3 is made up of 14 amino acids.

This clonotype was seen more than once but under ten times. This rearrangement joins TRBV19 to TRBJ1-2; TRBD1 aligns across 8 bases. Per germline, CDR1 LNHDA and CDR2 SQIVND (reference sequence). The CDR3 consists of 15 residues. The ends lost 7 bases at V and 3 bases at J; junction bases unmatched: 10. This CDR3 reads CASTFRDRRYYGYTF. The CDR3 nucleotides are TGTGCCAGTACCTTCCGGGACAGGCGATACTATGGCTACACCTTC. The complete variable domain, with remaining parts taken from reference TRBV19 and TRBJ1-2, reads DGGITQSPKYLFRKEGQNVTLSCEQNLNHDAMYWYRQDPGQGLRLIYYSQIVNDFQKGDIAEGYSVSREKKESFPLTVTSAQKNPTAFYLCASTFRDRRYYGYTFGSGTRLTVV.

This clonotype came up a few times. The CDR3 loop is CASSQVISKSTSGTYEQYF. CDR3 in DNA: TGCGCCAGCAGCCAAGTAATTTCGAAGTCGACTAGCGGCACCTACGAGCAGTACTTC. This chain joins TRBV4-1 and TRBJ2-7, with 9 bases that match TRBD2. Per germline, CDR1 MGHRA and CDR2 YSYEKL. With 1 base clipped from V and 2 bases from J, the junction kept 15 bases outside the gene matches. This CDR3 spans 19 amino acids.

This clonotype was counted ten times or more. The genes are TRBV20-1 and TRBJ2-3; the D gene is possibly TRBD1 (6 bases). CDR3 length: 16 amino acids. Trimming took 2 bases from V and 3 from J, leaving 18 bases between them. Looked up from germline, CDR1 is DFQATT and CDR2 is SNEGSKA (reference sequence). CDR3 amino acids: CSARPDRHRVTDTQYF. In DNA form, the CDR3 reads TGCAGTGCTAGACCAGACAGGCACAGGGTGACAGATACGCAGTATTTT.

This chain links TRBV10-3 with TRBJ1-4, with D perhaps TRBD1 (6 bases). Per the germline V gene, CDR1 is ENHRY and CDR2 is SYGVKD. The CDR3 is 16 amino acids. V was pared by 3 bases and J by 7 bases, with 18 bases between. The CDR3 loop reads CAISDSDWGAGEKLFF. The CDR3 region has the DNA TGTGCCATCAGTGATTCAGATTGGGGGGCCGGTGAAAAACTGTTTTTT.

With regard to this clonotype: With a much larger clone just one base away, this may be a read error. The chain joins TRBV7-9 to TRBJ2-5, with D perhaps TRBD1 (7 bases). Germline CDR1 and CDR2: SEHNR and FQNEAQ (reference sequence). V was clipped by 7 bases and J by 2 bases, with 17 bases between them. The CDR3 runs to 15 residues. CDR3 bases: TGTGCCAGCAACGCGGGACAGAACCTACAAGAGACCCAGTACTTC. Translated, it gives CASNAGQNLQETQYF.

In this sample, this clonotype turned up many times. J is TRBJ1-2 and V is TRBV6-2 or TRBV6-3; 7 bases line up with TRBD1. In germline, CDR1 is MNHEY, CDR2 SVGEGT. Trimming removed 6 bases from V and 6 bases from J; junction bases left unmatched: 1. The CDR3 loop spans 11 amino acids. For the CDR3, the DNA is TGTGCCAGCAGCGACAGGGATGGCTACACCTTC. Translating it yields CASSDRDGYTF.

The V gene is TRBV6-2 or TRBV6-3, the J gene TRBJ2-5; D may be TRBD2 (6 bases). The CDR3 spans 14 residues. Looked up from germline, CDR1 is MNHEY and CDR2 is SVGEGT. V was pared by 6 bases and J by 2 bases, with 13 bases between. CDR3 DNA sequence: TGTGCCAGCAGCCCGGGACTGACGCAAGAGACCCAGTACTTC. Residues: CASSPGLTQETQYF.

At least ten counts were recorded for this clonotype. The V call is TRBV28, the J call TRBJ1-5; D remains ambiguous. The CDR3 spans 14 residues. CDR1 is MDHEN and CDR2 is SYDVKM in the germline V gene. Trimming shortened V by 4 bases and J by 8 bases, and 15 bases separated the two germline ends. This CDR3 reads CASSSEPRWEPQHF. In DNA, the CDR3 is TGTGCCAGCAGTTCTGAACCTAGGTGGGAGCCCCAGCATTTT. The full variable domain, completed using reference TRBV28 and TRBJ1-5, is DVKVTQSSRYLVKRTGEKVFLECVQDMDHENMFWYRQDPGLGLRLIYFSYDVKMKEKGDIPEGYSVSREKKERFSLILESASTNQTSMYLCASSSEPRWEPQHFGDGTRLSIL.

This clonotype was found a few times. This rearrangement joins TRBV19 to TRBJ2-7, with TRBD2 matching over 8 bases. This CDR3 comprises 15 residues. The germline V gene has CDR1 LNHDA and CDR2 SQIVND (reference sequence). Trimming cost V 5 bases and J 2 bases; bases outside gene matches: 8. The CDR3 DNA sequence: TGTGCCAGTAGTGCGGCTAGCGGGCGTCCCTACGAGCAGTACTTC. Translation: CASSAASGRPYEQYF.

This clonotype was detected ten times or more. The chain uses TRBV4-3 and TRBJ2-2; tentatively, D is TRBD2 (6 bases). Germline lookup yields CDR1 LGHNA and CDR2 YSLEER. Trimming removed 0 bases from V and 9 bases from J, with 14 bases in between. The CDR3 loop spans 15 amino acids. This chain's CDR3 is CASSQEGGARWELFF. The CDR3 nucleotides are TGCGCCAGCAGCCAAGAAGGAGGGGCCAGGTGGGAGCTGTTTTTT.

This clonotype was observed a few times. The chain links TRBV19 to TRBJ1-5, with D possibly being TRBD1 (6 bases). CDR3 size: 15 residues. V lost 7 bases and J lost 5, with 18 bases in between. In germline, CDR1 is LNHDA, CDR2 SQIVND (reference sequence). Written as DNA, the CDR3 is TGTGCCAGTAACCTTATCGGGACACCTCATCAGCCCCAGCATTTT. It translates to CASNLIGTPHQPQHF. The whole variable domain, filled in from reference TRBV19 and TRBJ1-5, reads DGGITQSPKYLFRKEGQNVTLSCEQNLNHDAMYWYRQDPGQGLRLIYYSQIVNDFQKGDIAEGYSVSREKKESFPLTVTSAQKNPTAFYLCASNLIGTPHQPQHFGDGTRLSIL.

This clonotype has a count of ten or more. V and J are TRBV12-3 or TRBV12-4 and TRBJ2-3; the match to TRBD2 covers 7 bases. With 3 bases clipped from V and 4 bases from J, the junction kept 7 bases outside the gene matches. This CDR3 has 15 amino acids. The CDR3 bases are TGTGCCAGCAGTTTTCTTATGGCGGGAGCAGATACGCAGTATTTT. Translating gives CASSFLMAGADTQYF.

The gene calls are TRBV5-1 and TRBJ2-1; D might be TRBD2 (6 bases). The J call may be wrong; the DNA end is better matched by TRBJ2-7. The V gene's germline CDR1 is SGHRS and CDR2 YFSETQ. This CDR3 has 14 amino acids. As DNA, the CDR3 is TGCGCCAGCAGCAATCAAGGGTCGGGGGATGAGCAGTACTTC. It yields the protein CASSNQGSGDEQYF.

This clonotype was detected ten times or more. This sequence joins TRBV20-1 and TRBJ2-3; 9 positions agree with TRBD1. Germline CDR1 is DFQATT and CDR2 is SNEGSKA (reference sequence). Trimming took 0 bases from V and 7 from J; bases not matched to a gene: 8. This CDR3 has 15 amino acids. The CDR3 DNA is TGCAGTGCTAGAGATCCGGGACAGGGACCGAATACGCAGTATTTT. It specifies CSARDPGQGPNTQYF.

In its sample, this clonotype was seen many times. The V and J genes are TRBV27 and TRBJ1-2; a possible D gene is TRBD1 (5 bases). This CDR3 region has 14 residues. V gave up 4 bases and J gave up 4 bases, with 13 bases separating them. Germline V gene lookup returns CDR1 MNHEY and CDR2 SMNVEV (reference sequence). CDR3 region: CASSSIADTYGYTF. The CDR3 DNA sequence: TGTGCCAGCAGTTCTATCGCGGACACCTATGGCTACACCTTC.

The gene calls are TRBV10-3 and TRBJ1-2; a weak D match, TRBD1 (5 bases). Germline assignment: CDR1 ENHRY and CDR2 SYGVKD. Deletions cut 0 bases from V and 6 bases from J, with 14 bases between. The CDR3 loop spans 15 amino acids. The CDR3 nucleotides read TGTGCCATCAGTGAGTCAGCGGGGGACGGTGATGGCTACACCTTC. As protein: CAISESAGDGDGYTF.

A few counts support this clonotype. V gene TRBV18 combines with J gene TRBJ2-7; no clear D gene. V gave up 1 base and J gave up 5 bases, with 12 bases separating them. The CDR3 sequence is 14 residues long. CDR1 and CDR2 from the germline V gene are KGHSH and LQKENI. The CDR3 loop is CASSPQGPPNEQYF. CDR3 DNA sequence: TGTGCCAGCTCACCACAGGGCCCCCCTAACGAGCAGTACTTC.

The table lists this clonotype with many counts. The rearrangement links TRBV28 to TRBJ2-1; no clear D gene. V was trimmed by 4 bases and J by 6 bases, leaving 16 bases between them. The V gene's germline CDR1 is MDHEN and CDR2 SYDVKM. The CDR3 is 15 residues long. CDR3 DNA: TGTGCCAGCAGTTGGGCTAGTTCGGGCAGCAATGAGCAGTTCTTC. This translates into CASSWASSGSNEQFF.

This clonotype occurred many times. The J gene is TRBJ2-5, the V gene TRBV6-2 or TRBV6-3, with TRBD2 identical over 7 bases. This CDR3 contains 14 residues. The V segment lost 6 bases and the J segment 4 bases; nucleotides outside the gene matches: 8. From germline, CDR1 is MNHEY and CDR2 SVGEGT. CDR3 DNA: TGTGCCAGCAGGCCAGGACTAGTAGGAGAGACCCAGTACTTC. This encodes CASRPGLVGETQYF.

This clonotype was picked up many times. The V and J genes are TRBV6-2 or TRBV6-3 and TRBJ2-7; D may correspond to TRBD1 or TRBD2 (6 bases each). The CDR3 spans 13 residues. V lost 10 bases, J lost 2 bases, and 15 bases lay in between. Germline CDR1 reads MNHEY; CDR2 reads SVGEGT. Written as DNA, the CDR3 is TGTGCCACTCAGAAGGGGGGTACCTACGAGCAGTACTTC. Translating it yields CATQKGGTYEQYF.

This clonotype was recorded at least ten times. V gene TRBV18 combines with J gene TRBJ1-2; D might be TRBD1 (6 bases). CDR1 and CDR2 (germline): KGHSH, LQKENI. V was trimmed by 6 bases and J by 7 bases, leaving 18 bases between them. The CDR3 contains 14 residues. The CDR3 DNA reads TGTGCCAGCTCTACACAGGGCAGACAGTTTGGCTACACCTTC. This gives the protein CASSTQGRQFGYTF.

V and J are TRBV20-1 and TRBJ2-7; 8 nucleotides line up with TRBD1. This CDR3 is 16 amino acids long. Germline V lookup: CDR1 DFQATT, CDR2 SNEGSKA (reference sequence). The trim removed 3 bases at V and 2 bases at J, leaving 12 bases unmatched. CDR3 DNA sequence: TGCAGTGCTAGTGGGGCGCGGGGACAGGACCCCTACGAGCAGTACTTC. This translates into CSASGARGQDPYEQYF.

The chain uses TRBV10-3 and TRBJ2-3, with 8 bases fitting TRBD2. This CDR3 is built from 16 residues. With V trimmed by 3 bases and J by 5 bases, 10 bases remained unmatched. The V gene's germline CDR1 is ENHRY and CDR2 SYGVKD. Written as DNA, the CDR3 is TGTGCCATCAGTGATATCCCGGGGGGGTTTGTAGATACGCAGTATTTT. It specifies CAISDIPGGFVDTQYF.

V usage is TRBV7-2 and J usage is TRBJ1-4; D possibly corresponds to TRBD1 (6 bases). The V end lost 6 bases, the J end lost 0 bases, and 14 bases lay between the germline ends. The CDR3 has 16 residues. The germline V gene encodes CDR1 SGHTA and CDR2 FQGNSA. The chain's CDR3 is CASRRASGATNEKLFF. The CDR3 coding sequence is TGTGCCAGCAGGCGCGCGTCAGGGGCAACTAATGAAAAACTGTTTTTT.

V gene TRBV11-2 combines with J gene TRBJ2-5, with a weak D call TRBD1 (6 bases). V lost 5 bases and J lost 2, with 12 bases in between. Germline CDR1 SGHAT, CDR2 FQNNGV. The length of the CDR3 is 14 residues. The CDR3 is CASSNHRAQETQYF. The CDR3 DNA sequence: TGTGCCAGCAGCAACCACAGGGCTCAAGAGACCCAGTACTTC.